The next 28 T cell receptor beta chains were all read from a single sample in a study of control samples from healthy donors and cancer patients. The table came from immunoSEQ multiplex PCR; TCRdb's copy has only in-frame clones and leaves some out. The repertoire holds about 80,000 clones, with over 85% as singletons. The material sequenced was blood. The receptors shown here come from a man aged 45 to 65 in good health.

V is TRBV7-9 and J is TRBJ1-1; possibly TRBD1 for D (6 bases). In germline, CDR1 is SEHNR, CDR2 FQNEAQ (reference sequence). With 7 bases removed from V and 4 bases from J, the gap between germline ends came to 13 bases. The CDR3 consists of 13 residues. The DNA for the CDR3 is TGTGCCAGCATCCAGGGGTGGAGCACTGAAGCTTTCTTT. This codes for CASIQGWSTEAFF.

The CDR3 region is CASSSRTGGEYEQFF. The CDR3 nucleotides are TGTGCCAGCAGCTCCCGGACAGGGGGCGAGTATGAGCAGTTCTTC. The V call is TRBV7-6, the J call TRBJ2-1, with TRBD1 matching over 11 bases. V shed 4 bases and J 8 bases; nucleotides not matched to a gene: 7. In germline, CDR1 is SGHVS, CDR2 FNYEAQ. CDR3 length equals 15 residues. The whole variable domain, remainder taken from reference TRBV7-6 and TRBJ2-1, is GAGVSQSPRYKVTKRGQDVALRCDPISGHVSLYWYRQALGQGPEFLTYFNYEAQQDKSGLPNDRFSAERPEGSISTLTIQRTEQRDSAMYRCASSSRTGGEYEQFFGPGTRLTVL.

The genes are TRBV3-1 (or the pseudogene TRBV3-2) and TRBJ1-1, with D uncertain. The germline V gene encodes CDR1 LGHDT and CDR2 YNNKEL (reference sequence). V lost 1 base to trimming and J lost 1 base, with 13 bases between them. The CDR3 runs to 16 residues. In DNA form, the CDR3 reads TGTGCCAGCAGCCAAGGTGAGTGGCGTAGGAACACTGAAGCTTTCTTT. Translating it yields CASSQGEWRRNTEAFF.

V gene TRBV7-9 combines with J gene TRBJ1-2; 9 bases match TRBD1. CDR1 is SEHNR and CDR2 is FQNEAQ in the germline V gene (reference sequence). This CDR3 is built from 14 residues. With V trimmed by 5 bases and J by 4 bases, 5 bases remained unmatched. DNA of the CDR3: TGTGCCAGCAGCCAGACAGGGGGGAGCTATGGCTACACCTTC. Protein sequence: CASSQTGGSYGYTF.

This clone came up a few times. This chain joins TRBV19 and TRBJ2-1; D possibly corresponds to TRBD1 (5 bases). V was cut by 1 base and J by 9 bases, with 16 bases left in between. This CDR3 comprises 15 residues. Germline-derived CDR1 and CDR2 are LNHDA and SQIVND (reference sequence). The DNA of the CDR3 is TGTGCCAGTAGTATAGCCCCGACGATGACAGCTGAGCAGTTCTTC. This codes for CASSIAPTMTAEQFF.

The gene calls are TRBV6-6 and TRBJ2-3, with no clear D. CDR1 MNHNY and CDR2 SVGAGI come from the germline V gene (reference sequence). V lost 2 bases to trimming and J lost 10 bases, with 4 bases between them. The CDR3 is 10 amino acids. The chain's CDR3 is CASSYGAQYF. In DNA form, the CDR3 reads TGTGCCAGCAGTTACGGGGCGCAGTATTTT.

The V call is TRBV19, the J call TRBJ2-5; D is undetermined. The CDR3 runs 15 residues. V was cut by 1 base and J by 6 bases, with 15 bases left in between. CDR1 is LNHDA, CDR2 SQIVND, per germline (reference sequence). This CDR3 reads CASSIGGQGFKTQYF. The CDR3, as DNA: TGTGCCAGTAGTATAGGTGGGCAAGGGTTTAAGACCCAGTACTTC.

This rearrangement joins TRBV19 to TRBJ1-5; TRBD1 matches at 7 bases. From germline, CDR1 is LNHDA and CDR2 SQIVND (reference sequence). This CDR3 has 13 amino acids. Trimming cost V 5 bases and J 7 bases; bases outside gene matches: 5. The CDR3 protein is CASSLQGRQPQHF. In DNA form, the CDR3 reads TGTGCCAGTAGTCTACAGGGGCGGCAGCCCCAGCATTTT. Drawing the rest from reference TRBV19 and TRBJ1-5, the complete variable domain is DGGITQSPKYLFRKEGQNVTLSCEQNLNHDAMYWYRQDPGQGLRLIYYSQIVNDFQKGDIAEGYSVSREKKESFPLTVTSAQKNPTAFYLCASSLQGRQPQHFGDGTRLSIL.

This clone was recorded only once. This chain connects TRBV3-1 (or the pseudogene TRBV3-2) to TRBJ2-1; 8 nucleotides align to TRBD2. Germline V lookup: CDR1 LGHDT, CDR2 YNNKEL (reference sequence). This CDR3 contains 16 residues. The J segment lost 5 bases and the V segment lost 1 base, leaving 7 bases of the junction unmatched. The CDR3 nucleotides are TGTGCCAGCAGCCAAGTGCGGGGGGCCGGGAACAATGAGCAGTTCTTC. Its translation is CASSQVRGAGNNEQFF.

This chain uses TRBV24-1 with TRBJ2-7; D ambiguous. V gave up 3 bases and J gave up 1 base, with 6 bases separating them. This CDR3 spans 13 amino acids. The germline V gene has CDR1 KGHDR and CDR2 SFDVKD. Here the CDR3 reads CATSDDFSYEQYF. The CDR3 nucleotides read TGTGCCACCAGTGATGACTTTTCCTACGAGCAGTACTTC.

This sequence joins TRBV5-5 and TRBJ2-5, with a possible D match to TRBD2 (6 bases). The V gene lost 3 bases and the J gene lost 1 base, with 16 bases spanning the gap. This CDR3 is 16 amino acids long. Germline assignment: CDR1 SGHKS and CDR2 YYEKEE (reference sequence). The CDR3 here is CASSSDGRGVQETQYF. CDR3 sequence (DNA): TGTGCCAGCAGCTCCGACGGGCGGGGAGTCCAAGAGACCCAGTACTTC.

This chain joins TRBV2 and TRBJ2-3; either TRBD1 or TRBD2 may fit D (6 bases each). The CDR3 extends over 14 amino acids. From germline, CDR1 is SNHLY and CDR2 FYNNEI. Trimming left V 9 bases short and J 2 bases short, with 15 bases between. CDR3 region: CASDGGDLTDTQYF. The CDR3 coding sequence is TGTGCCAGTGACGGGGGCGACCTCACAGATACGCAGTATTTT.

The chain has TRBV3-1 (or the pseudogene TRBV3-2) and TRBJ2-3; 12 nucleotides line up with TRBD1. The V gene's germline CDR1 is LGHDT and CDR2 YNNKEL (reference sequence). The CDR3 has 16 residues. Unmatched junction bases numbered 9, after V lost 4 bases and J lost 7 bases. The CDR3: CASSPAGTGGPHTQYF. The CDR3 nucleotides read TGTGCCAGCAGCCCTGCCGGGACAGGGGGCCCTCATACGCAGTATTTT.

This sequence joins TRBV9 and TRBJ1-1, with D possibly being TRBD1 (5 bases). Germline CDR1 SGDLS, CDR2 YYNGEE. V was pared by 4 bases and J by 1 base, with 14 bases between. This CDR3 spans 15 amino acids. The CDR3 protein is CASSPFTGANTEAFF. In DNA form, the CDR3 reads TGTGCCAGCAGCCCATTTACAGGAGCGAACACTGAAGCTTTCTTT.

The chain employs TRBV12-3 or TRBV12-4 and TRBJ2-7; 9 bases match TRBD2. The CDR3 sequence is 12 residues long. The J segment lost 7 bases and the V segment lost 7 bases, leaving 5 bases of the junction unmatched. CDR3 nucleotide sequence: TGTGCCAGCACCGCGGGGGGGCGAGAGCAGTACTTC. Its protein product is CASTAGGREQYF.

There are a few counts of this clone. J is TRBJ2-1 and V is TRBV7-9, with 10 bases matching TRBD2. The germline V gene encodes CDR1 SEHNR and CDR2 FQNEAQ (reference sequence). Trimming cost V 6 bases and J 2 bases; bases outside gene matches: 7. The CDR3 contains 16 residues. The CDR3 spells CASRYIAGGTYNEQFF. The CDR3, as DNA: TGTGCCAGCAGATATATAGCGGGGGGAACCTACAATGAGCAGTTCTTC.

CDR3: CASSSRDRGFQETQYF. CDR3 nucleotide sequence: TGTGCCAGCAGCTCCCGGGACAGGGGCTTCCAAGAGACCCAGTACTTC. This sequence joins TRBV5-6 and TRBJ2-5; TRBD1 matches 10 bases. The CDR3 totals 16 residues. Trimming took 3 bases from V and 1 from J; bases not matched to a gene: 6. Germline V gene data show CDR1 as SGHDT and CDR2 as YYEEEE.

The DNA of the CDR3 is TGTGCCATCAGTCCCGGGACTCAAGAGACCCAGTACTTC. It specifies CAISPGTQETQYF. V is TRBV10-3 and J is TRBJ2-5, with D tentatively TRBD2 (6 bases). Germline assignment: CDR1 ENHRY and CDR2 SYGVKD. The CDR3 spans 13 residues. The V and J ends lost 5 bases and 2 bases respectively, with 9 bases between them.

The chain joins TRBV2 to TRBJ2-3; perhaps D is TRBD1 or TRBD2 (5 bases each). Germline V lookup: CDR1 SNHLY, CDR2 FYNNEI. Trimming removed 3 bases at V and 3 bases at J, with 13 bases between. The CDR3 has 15 residues. Here the CDR3 reads CASSDVGVRTDTQYF. In DNA, the CDR3 is TGTGCCAGCAGTGATGTGGGGGTACGGACAGATACGCAGTATTTT.

V and J are TRBV7-9 and TRBJ2-1; TRBD2 matches 13 bases. V was clipped by 6 bases and J by 4 bases; unmatched bases: 6. Looked up from germline, CDR1 is SEHNR and CDR2 is FQNEAQ (reference sequence). The CDR3 is 16 residues long. CDR3 loop: CASRRTSGGTYNEQFF. The CDR3 nucleotides are TGTGCCAGCAGACGGACTAGCGGGGGAACTTACAATGAGCAGTTCTTC. The full variable domain, completed using reference TRBV7-9 and TRBJ2-1, is DTGVSQNPRHKITKRGQNVTFRCDPISEHNRLYWYRQTLGQGPEFLTYFQNEAQLEKSRLLSDRFSAERPKGSFSTLEIQRTEQGDSAMYLCASRRTSGGTYNEQFFGPGTRLTVL.

V usage is TRBV27 and J usage is TRBJ2-1, with D possibly called TRBD1 or TRBD2 (5 bases each). The germline V and J ends were trimmed by 5 bases and 7 bases, with 15 bases remaining between them. Germline-derived CDR1 and CDR2 are MNHEY and SMNVEV (reference sequence). CDR3 size: 14 residues. The CDR3 coding sequence is TGTGCCAGCAGTCACCAGGGAGACGAGAATGAGCAGTTCTTC. It is translated as CASSHQGDENEQFF.

This clone showed up just once. The chain links TRBV7-9 to TRBJ2-7; possibly TRBD2 for D (7 bases). V lost 0 bases to trimming and J lost 0 bases, with 12 bases between them. CDR1 and CDR2 from the germline V gene are SEHNR and FQNEAQ (reference sequence). CDR3 length equals 16 residues. Here the CDR3 reads CASSLARGPTSYEQYF. The CDR3 DNA reads TGTGCCAGCAGCTTAGCGCGGGGGCCTACCTCCTACGAGCAGTACTTC.

The chain recombines TRBV5-4 with TRBJ1-2; possibly TRBD1 for D (6 bases). The CDR3 has 15 amino acids. Germline-derived CDR1 and CDR2 are SGHNT and YYREEE (reference sequence). Trimming shortened V by 1 base and J by 0 bases, and 10 bases separated the two germline ends. CDR3 nucleotide sequence: TGTGCCAGCAGCTTGACTGACAGGCCTAACTATGGCTACACCTTC. Translating it yields CASSLTDRPNYGYTF. Looking up the rest from reference TRBV5-4 and TRBJ1-2 gives the full variable domain: ETGVTQSPTHLIKTRGQQVTLRCSSQSGHNTVSWYQQALGQGPQFIFQYYREEENGRGNFPPRFSGLQFPNYSSELNVNALELDDSALYLCASSLTDRPNYGYTFGSGTRLTVV.

This sequence joins TRBV18 and TRBJ2-4, with a possible D match to TRBD2 (5 bases). The germline CDR1 and CDR2 sequences are KGHSH and LQKENI. V dropped 3 bases and J dropped 12 bases, with 15 bases sitting between them. This CDR3 spans 13 amino acids. The CDR3 region has the DNA TGTGCCAGCTCACCGGAGACCCTCGGGGATCAGTACTTC. It yields the protein CASSPETLGDQYF.

Points on this clone: One end of the junction fails to match germline, which may point to a read error. The V and J genes are TRBV2 and TRBJ2-4; D may correspond to TRBD1 or TRBD2 (6 bases each). Germline V lookup: CDR1 SNHLY, CDR2 FYNNEI. This CDR3 region has 14 residues. The chain's CDR3 is CTSSVGGAKNIQYF. The CDR3 DNA sequence: TGTACCAGCAGTGTGGGGGGCGCCAAAAACATTCAGTACTTC. The whole variable domain, filled in from reference TRBV2 and TRBJ2-4, reads EPEVTQTPSHQVTQMGQEVILRCVPISNHLYFYWYRQILGQKVEFLVSFYNNEISEKSEIFDDQFSVERPDGSNFTLKIRSTKLEDSAMYFCTSSVGGAKNIQYFGAGTRLSVL.

The rearrangement links TRBV5-6 to TRBJ1-6; D perhaps matches TRBD1 (5 bases). Germline-derived CDR1 and CDR2 are SGHDT and YYEEEE. There are 15 residues in the CDR3. Trimming removed 0 bases at V and 9 bases at J, with 13 bases between. The CDR3 DNA is TGTGCCAGCAGCTTGGATAAGGGGTTGGGTTCACCCCTCCACTTT. Translated: CASSLDKGLGSPLHF.

The chain couples TRBV7-2 to TRBJ2-7; TRBD2 is a possible D gene (6 bases). The V and J ends lost 6 bases and 2 bases respectively, with 17 bases between them. The CDR3 is made up of 15 amino acids. The germline CDR1 and CDR2 sequences are SGHTA and FQGNSA. The CDR3 loop reads CASRLNGGKTYEQYF. CDR3 coding DNA: TGTGCCAGCAGACTTAACGGGGGAAAGACCTACGAGCAGTACTTC.

This sequence joins TRBV7-9 and TRBJ2-3; D unresolved. From germline, CDR1 is SEHNR and CDR2 FQNEAQ (reference sequence). The V end was cut by 6 bases, the J end by 0 bases, with 7 bases between. The CDR3 totals 13 residues. Here the CDR3 DNA reads TGTGCCAGCAGACATAAGAGCACAGATACGCAGTATTTT. It translates to CASRHKSTDTQYF.